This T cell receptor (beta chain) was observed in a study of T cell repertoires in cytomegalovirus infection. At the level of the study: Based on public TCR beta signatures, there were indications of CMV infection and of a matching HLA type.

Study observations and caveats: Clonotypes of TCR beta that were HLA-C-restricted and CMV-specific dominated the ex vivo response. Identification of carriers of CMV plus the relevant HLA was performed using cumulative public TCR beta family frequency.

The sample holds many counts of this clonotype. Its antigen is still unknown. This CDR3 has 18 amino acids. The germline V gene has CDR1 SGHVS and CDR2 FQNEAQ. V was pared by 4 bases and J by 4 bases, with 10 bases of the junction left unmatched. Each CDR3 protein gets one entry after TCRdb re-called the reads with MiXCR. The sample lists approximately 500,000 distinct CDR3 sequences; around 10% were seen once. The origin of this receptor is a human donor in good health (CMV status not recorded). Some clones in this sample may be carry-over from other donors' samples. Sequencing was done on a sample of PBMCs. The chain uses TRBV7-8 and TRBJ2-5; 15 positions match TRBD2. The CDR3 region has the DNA TGTGCCAGCAGCTCGACCGGGACTAGCGGGAGGAGCCGAGAGACCCAGTACTTC. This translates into CASSSTGTSGRSRETQYF.